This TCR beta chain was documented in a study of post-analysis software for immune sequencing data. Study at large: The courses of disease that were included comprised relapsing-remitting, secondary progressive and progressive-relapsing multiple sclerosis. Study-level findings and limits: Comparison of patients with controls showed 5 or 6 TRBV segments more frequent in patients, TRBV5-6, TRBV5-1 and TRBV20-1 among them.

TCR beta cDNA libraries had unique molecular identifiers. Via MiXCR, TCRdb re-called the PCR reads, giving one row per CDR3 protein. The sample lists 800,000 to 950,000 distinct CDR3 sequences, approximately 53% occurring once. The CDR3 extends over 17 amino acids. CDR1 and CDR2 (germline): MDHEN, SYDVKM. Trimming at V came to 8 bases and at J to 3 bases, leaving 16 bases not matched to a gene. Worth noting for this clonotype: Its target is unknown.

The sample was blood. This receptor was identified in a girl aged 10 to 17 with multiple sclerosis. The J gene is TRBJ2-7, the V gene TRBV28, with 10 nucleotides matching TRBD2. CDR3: CASPRRSGLADDYEQYF. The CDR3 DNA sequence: TGTGCCAGCCCTAGACGGTCCGGACTAGCGGATGACTACGAGCAGTACTTC.